Included here is one TCR beta chain sequence, with context. Its antigen is currently unknown. Each TCR library used roughly 510 ng of total RNA and a linear amplification protocol. Original handling: Over 75,000 TCR alpha transcripts were sequenced from about 5 healthy donors. TCRdb passed the reads through MiXCR, listing each CDR3 protein once. None of the V and J calls come from the authors' own analysis; TCRdb made them. The sample lists around 180,000 distinct CDR3 sequences, over 60% seen once, with roughly 2.4% in the top ten. The CDR3 has 15 amino acids. Germline-derived CDR1 and CDR2 are MNHNY and SVGAGI (reference sequence). V lost 2 bases and J lost 3, with 10 bases in between. These data come from a study of healthy donors' naive CD4 and CD8 T cells. Whole-study findings and limits: Negatively charged CDR3s marked CD8+ lineage; positively charged CDR3s marked CD4+ lineage.

This clonotype was sampled from a pool of human donors in good health; the sample pools cells from several healthy donors. The source material was naive CD4+ and CD8+ T cells sorted from blood, pooled from several donors. This rearrangement joins TRBV6-6 to TRBJ2-2; a possible D gene is TRBD1 (6 bases). The CDR3 spells CASSYLQGDTGELFF. DNA for the CDR3: TGTGCCAGCAGTTACCTACAGGGTGACACCGGGGAGCTGTTTTTT.